This entry lists 15 T cell receptor beta chains sequenced from one sample in a study of T cell responses to AZD1222 COVID-19 vaccine. Assay: immunoSEQ multiplex PCR; the TCRdb copy retains only in-frame clones and omits some. The data show some 80,000 clones, 88% seen once. The sequencing here drew on peripheral blood, taken 28 days after the second dose of the MenACWY control vaccine. The receptors shown here come from an adult who received the MenACWY meningococcal vaccine as a control.

In this sample, this clone turned up once. The DNA for the CDR3 is TGCGCCAGCAGCGCATCCCGGGTCCCGGATTCACCCCTCCACTTT. As protein: CASSASRVPDSPLHF. J is TRBJ1-6 and V is TRBV5-1; D not resolved. The CDR3 consists of 15 residues. Germline V gene data show CDR1 as SGHRS and CDR2 as YFSETQ. V lost 4 bases and J lost 8, with 16 bases in between.

This chain uses TRBV19 with TRBJ1-5; D is unresolved. V lost 6 bases and J 1 base, leaving 13 bases between the germline ends. The CDR3 extends over 15 amino acids. Germline assignment: CDR1 LNHDA and CDR2 SQIVND (reference sequence). CDR3 DNA sequence: TGTGCCAGTAGGACGGAGGAGAGGAGCAATCAGCCCCAGCATTTT. It is translated as CASRTEERSNQPQHF.

The chain joins TRBV25-1 to TRBJ1-5; D remains unclear. This CDR3 contains 15 residues. Germline values: CDR1 MGHDK, CDR2 SYGVNS. The V and J ends lost 1 base and 0 bases respectively, with 7 bases between them. This chain's CDR3 is CASSELSGSNQPQHF. The CDR3 coding sequence is TGTGCCAGCAGTGAATTAAGCGGTAGCAATCAGCCCCAGCATTTT.

This chain joins TRBV28 and TRBJ1-2; no clear D gene. The CDR3 runs 15 residues. Germline V gene data show CDR1 as MDHEN and CDR2 as SYDVKM. The ends were cut back, 4 bases at V and 0 bases at J, with 12 bases in the middle. CDR3 region: CASSSPPLANYGYTF. The CDR3 DNA is TGTGCCAGCAGTTCCCCTCCGTTAGCTAACTATGGCTACACCTTC.

This rearrangement joins TRBV14 to TRBJ1-2, with unresolved D. V shed 4 bases and J shed 5 bases, with 11 bases lying between them. Per germline, CDR1 SGHDN and CDR2 FVKESK. The CDR3 runs 13 residues. The CDR3 spells CASSLSPRYGYTF. CDR3 bases: TGTGCCAGCAGCCTCTCACCCCGTTATGGCTACACCTTC. The whole variable domain, remainder taken from reference TRBV14 and TRBJ1-2, is EAGVTQFPSHSVIEKGQTVTLRCDPISGHDNLYWYRRVMGKEIKFLLHFVKESKQDESGMPNNRFLAERTGGTYSTLKVQPAELEDSGVYFCASSLSPRYGYTFGSGTRLTVV.

The J gene is TRBJ2-7, the V gene TRBV2, with 7 bases fitting TRBD1. CDR3 length: 13 amino acids. CDR1 is SNHLY and CDR2 is FYNNEI in the germline V gene. Trimming took 6 bases from V and 6 from J; bases not matched to a gene: 8. CDR3 protein: CASRDRVATEQYF. CDR3 bases: TGTGCCAGCAGAGACAGGGTTGCTACCGAGCAGTACTTC.

CDR3 sequence reads: CASSRDRRETQYF. CDR3 bases: TGTGCCAGCAGTAGGGACAGGAGGGAGACCCAGTACTTC. The V and J genes are TRBV7-2 and TRBJ2-5; TRBD1 matches at 8 bases. V gave up 6 bases and J gave up 5 bases; unmatched junction bases: 5. The CDR3 has 13 residues. Germline values: CDR1 SGHTA, CDR2 FQGNSA.

V is TRBV2 and J is TRBJ2-4; D might be TRBD1 (5 bases). V gave up 7 bases and J gave up 0 bases, with 10 bases separating them. CDR1 and CDR2 from the germline V gene are SNHLY and FYNNEI. This CDR3 comprises 14 residues. CDR3 amino acids: CASKAREAKNIQYF. The CDR3 nucleotides are TGTGCCAGCAAAGCCAGGGAAGCCAAAAACATTCAGTACTTC. Supplemented by reference TRBV2 and TRBJ2-4, the full variable domain reads EPEVTQTPSHQVTQMGQEVILRCVPISNHLYFYWYRQILGQKVEFLVSFYNNEISEKSEIFDDQFSVERPDGSNFTLKIRSTKLEDSAMYFCASKAREAKNIQYFGAGTRLSVL.

The V call is TRBV19, the J call TRBJ1-6; D gene uncertain. Germline assignment: CDR1 LNHDA and CDR2 SQIVND (reference sequence). The V and J ends lost 3 bases and 8 bases respectively, with 11 bases between them. The CDR3 consists of 14 residues. The chain's CDR3 is CASSINGGDSPLHF. Written as DNA, the CDR3 is TGTGCCAGTAGTATCAACGGTGGGGATTCACCCCTCCACTTT.

The chain uses TRBV12-3 or TRBV12-4 and TRBJ1-1, with D hard to call. There are 13 residues in the CDR3. Trimming took 1 base from V and 11 from J, leaving 14 bases between them. The DNA for the CDR3 is TGTGCCAGCAGTTTAGTACGGCAAACCGAGGCTTTCTTT. Its translation is CASSLVRQTEAFF.

This clone was counted a few times. J is TRBJ1-3 and V is TRBV6-5; D is unclear. The V end lost 2 bases, the J end lost 7 bases, and 3 bases lay between the germline ends. CDR1 and CDR2 (germline): MNHEY, SVGAGI. This CDR3 spans 11 amino acids. The CDR3 coding sequence is TGTGCCAGCAGTTACAAGAACACCATATATTTT. As protein: CASSYKNTIYF.

V usage is TRBV9 and J usage is TRBJ2-3; D tentatively fits TRBD1 or TRBD2 (5 bases each). The CDR3 loop spans 17 amino acids. The V and J ends lost 0 bases and 8 bases respectively, with 22 bases between them. Germline V gives CDR1 SGDLS, CDR2 YYNGEE. CDR3 region: CASSVGGSLPYRVTQYF. The CDR3 DNA is TGTGCCAGCAGCGTAGGGGGGAGCCTTCCCTACCGGGTTACGCAGTATTTT.

The chain links TRBV7-9 to TRBJ2-7; tentatively, D is TRBD1 (6 bases). This CDR3 spans 14 amino acids. Looked up from germline, CDR1 is SEHNR and CDR2 is FQNEAQ (reference sequence). Trimming took 1 base from V and 2 from J, leaving 9 bases between them. The CDR3 is CASSLGTAAYEQYF. The CDR3 bases are TGTGCCAGCAGCTTAGGGACAGCCGCCTACGAGCAGTACTTC. Using reference TRBV7-9 and TRBJ2-7 for the parts outside the CDR3, the full variable domain is DTGVSQNPRHKITKRGQNVTFRCDPISEHNRLYWYRQTLGQGPEFLTYFQNEAQLEKSRLLSDRFSAERPKGSFSTLEIQRTEQGDSAMYLCASSLGTAAYEQYFGPGTRLTVT.

The DNA for the CDR3 is TGCGCCAGCAGCCAAGTTAGCGGGGGGGCCGGGTACGAGCAGTACTTC. It codes for CASSQVSGGAGYEQYF. The chain recombines TRBV4-1 with TRBJ2-7; the match to TRBD2 covers 11 bases. The CDR3 is 16 residues long. Germline lookup yields CDR1 MGHRA and CDR2 YSYEKL. With V trimmed by 1 base and J by 4 bases, 6 bases remained unmatched.

The chain combines TRBV5-4 with TRBJ2-6; unclear D gene. This CDR3 region has 18 residues. From germline, CDR1 is SGHNT and CDR2 YYREEE (reference sequence). Trimming pared 1 base from V and 4 bases from J, leaving 18 bases between. DNA for the CDR3: TGTGCCAGCAGCTTGTTGGCAGGCGGCCTGGGGGGGGCCAACGTCCTGACTTTC. It encodes CASSLLAGGLGGANVLTF.